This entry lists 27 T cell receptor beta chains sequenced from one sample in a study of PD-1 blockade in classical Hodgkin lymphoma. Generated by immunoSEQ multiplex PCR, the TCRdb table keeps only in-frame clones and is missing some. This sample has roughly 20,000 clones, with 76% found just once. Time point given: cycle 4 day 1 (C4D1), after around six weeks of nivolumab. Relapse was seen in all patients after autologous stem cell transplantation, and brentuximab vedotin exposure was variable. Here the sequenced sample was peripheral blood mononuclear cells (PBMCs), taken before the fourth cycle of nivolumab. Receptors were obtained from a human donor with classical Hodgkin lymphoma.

CDR3 nucleotide sequence: TGTGCCAGCAGAGACTCGGACAGGCTGGCTTTCTTT. This gives the protein CASRDSDRLAFF. The chain uses TRBV6-6 and TRBJ1-1; 7 bases are shared with TRBD1. The germline CDR1 and CDR2 sequences are MNHNY and SVGAGI (reference sequence). The junction had 9 bases not matched to a gene; V was cut back by 6 bases and J by 11 bases. This CDR3 is built from 12 residues.

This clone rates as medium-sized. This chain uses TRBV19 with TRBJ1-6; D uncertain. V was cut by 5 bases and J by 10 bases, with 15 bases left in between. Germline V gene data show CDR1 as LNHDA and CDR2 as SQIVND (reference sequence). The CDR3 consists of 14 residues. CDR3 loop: CASSLKLPESPLHF. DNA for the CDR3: TGTGCCAGTAGTTTGAAGCTCCCGGAGTCACCCCTCCACTTT.

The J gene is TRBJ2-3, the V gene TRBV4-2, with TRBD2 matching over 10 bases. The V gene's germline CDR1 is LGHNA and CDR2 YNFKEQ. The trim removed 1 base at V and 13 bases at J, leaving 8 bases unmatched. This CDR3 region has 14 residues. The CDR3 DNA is TGTGCCAGCAGCCAAGGGCTAGCGGGGGTTGATAAGTATTTT. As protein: CASSQGLAGVDKYF.

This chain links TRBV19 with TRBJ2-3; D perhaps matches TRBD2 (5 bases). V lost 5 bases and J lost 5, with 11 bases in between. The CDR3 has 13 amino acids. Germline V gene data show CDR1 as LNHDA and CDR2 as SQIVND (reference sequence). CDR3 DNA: TGTGCCAGTAGTCGGACGGACTTAGATACGCAGTATTTT. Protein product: CASSRTDLDTQYF.

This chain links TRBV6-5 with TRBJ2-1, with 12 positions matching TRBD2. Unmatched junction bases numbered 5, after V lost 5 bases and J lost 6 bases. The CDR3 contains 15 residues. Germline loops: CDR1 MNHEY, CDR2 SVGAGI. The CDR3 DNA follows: TGTGCCAGCAGTCGACTAGCGGGGGCCCTCAATGAGCAGTTCTTC. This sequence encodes CASSRLAGALNEQFF.

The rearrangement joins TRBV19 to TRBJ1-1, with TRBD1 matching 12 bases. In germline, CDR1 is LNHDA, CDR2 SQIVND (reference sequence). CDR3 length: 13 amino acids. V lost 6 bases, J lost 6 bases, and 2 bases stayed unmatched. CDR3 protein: CASRGQGAAEAFF. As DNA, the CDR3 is TGTGCCAGTAGGGGACAGGGGGCCGCTGAAGCTTTCTTT.

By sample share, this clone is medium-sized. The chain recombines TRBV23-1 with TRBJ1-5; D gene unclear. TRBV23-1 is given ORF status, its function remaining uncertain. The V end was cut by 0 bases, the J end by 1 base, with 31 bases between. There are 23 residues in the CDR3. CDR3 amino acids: CASSQSEEVRTDPPRGSNQPQHF. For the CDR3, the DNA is TGCGCCAGCAGTCAATCGGAAGAAGTTCGAACGGACCCTCCTAGAGGGAGCAATCAGCCCCAGCATTTT.

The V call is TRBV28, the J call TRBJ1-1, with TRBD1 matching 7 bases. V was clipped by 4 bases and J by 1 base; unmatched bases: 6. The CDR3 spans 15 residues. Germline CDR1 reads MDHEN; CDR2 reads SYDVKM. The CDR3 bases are TGTGCCAGCAGTTCCGGGACAGTGAGGAACACTGAAGCTTTCTTT. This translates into CASSSGTVRNTEAFF.

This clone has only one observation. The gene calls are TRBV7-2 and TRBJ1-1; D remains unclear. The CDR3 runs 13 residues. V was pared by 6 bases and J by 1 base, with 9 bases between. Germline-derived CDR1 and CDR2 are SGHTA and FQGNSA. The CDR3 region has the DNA TGTGCCAGCAGTCGTACCGGGAACACTGAAGCTTTCTTT. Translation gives CASSRTGNTEAFF.

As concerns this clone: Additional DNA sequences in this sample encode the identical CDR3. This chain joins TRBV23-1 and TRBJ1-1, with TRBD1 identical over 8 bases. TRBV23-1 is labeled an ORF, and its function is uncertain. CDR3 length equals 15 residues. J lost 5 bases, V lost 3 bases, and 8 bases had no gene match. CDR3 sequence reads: CASSHDRGGITEAFF. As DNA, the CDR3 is TGCGCCAGCAGTCACGACAGGGGTGGAATAACTGAAGCTTTCTTT.

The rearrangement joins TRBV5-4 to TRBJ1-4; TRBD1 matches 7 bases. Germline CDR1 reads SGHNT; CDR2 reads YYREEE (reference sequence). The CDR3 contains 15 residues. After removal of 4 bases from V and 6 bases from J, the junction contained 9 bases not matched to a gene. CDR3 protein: CASSIKTGWDEKLFF. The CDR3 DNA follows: TGTGCCAGCAGCATCAAGACAGGGTGGGATGAAAAACTGTTTTTT. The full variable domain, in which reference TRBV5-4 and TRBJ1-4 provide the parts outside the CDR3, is ETGVTQSPTHLIKTRGQQVTLRCSSQSGHNTVSWYQQALGQGPQFIFQYYREEENGRGNFPPRFSGLQFPNYSSELNVNALELDDSALYLCASSIKTGWDEKLFFGSGTQLSVL.

The CDR3 loop is CASSLASDRAAKLFF. The CDR3 bases are TGTGCCAGCAGCTTAGCTTCGGACAGGGCTGCAAAACTGTTTTTT. This chain links TRBV7-2 with TRBJ1-4; TRBD1 matches at 8 bases. Germline CDR1 and CDR2: SGHTA and FQGNSA. V lost 0 bases and J lost 10; bases outside the gene matches: 7. The CDR3 sequence is 15 residues long.

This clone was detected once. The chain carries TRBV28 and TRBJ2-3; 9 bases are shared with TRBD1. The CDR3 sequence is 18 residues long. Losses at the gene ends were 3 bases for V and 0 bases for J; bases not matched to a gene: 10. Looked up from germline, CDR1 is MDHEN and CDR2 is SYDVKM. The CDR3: CASSLSGQGLSSTDTQYF. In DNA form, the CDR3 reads TGTGCCAGCAGTTTGTCGGGACAGGGACTATCTAGCACAGATACGCAGTATTTT.

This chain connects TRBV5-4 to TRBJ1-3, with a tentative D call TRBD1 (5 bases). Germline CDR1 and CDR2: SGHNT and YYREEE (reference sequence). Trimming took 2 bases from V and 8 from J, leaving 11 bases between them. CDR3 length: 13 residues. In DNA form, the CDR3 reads TGTGCCAGCAGCTTCACAGGTTCAGACACCATATATTTT. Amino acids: CASSFTGSDTIYF.

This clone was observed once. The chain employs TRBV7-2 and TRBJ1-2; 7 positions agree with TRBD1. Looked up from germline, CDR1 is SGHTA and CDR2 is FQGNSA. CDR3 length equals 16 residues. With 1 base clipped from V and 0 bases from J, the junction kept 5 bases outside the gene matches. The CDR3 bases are TGTGCCAGCAGCTTAGGGACAGGACGGCCTAACTATGGCTACACCTTC. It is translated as CASSLGTGRPNYGYTF.

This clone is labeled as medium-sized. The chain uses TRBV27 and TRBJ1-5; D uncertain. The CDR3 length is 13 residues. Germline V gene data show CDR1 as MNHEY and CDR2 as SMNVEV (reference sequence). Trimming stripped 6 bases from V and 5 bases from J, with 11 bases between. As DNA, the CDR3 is TGTGCCAGCAGGGACTCGGTGGATCAGCCCCAGCATTTT. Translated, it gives CASRDSVDQPQHF.

The CDR3 DNA reads TGTGCCAGTAGTACGAAACTAGCGGGAGCCTACGAGCAGTACTTC. Protein sequence: CASSTKLAGAYEQYF. The chain couples TRBV19 to TRBJ2-7, with TRBD2 identical over 11 bases. CDR1 is LNHDA, CDR2 SQIVND, per germline (reference sequence). CDR3 length equals 15 residues. With V trimmed by 4 bases and J by 2 bases, 4 bases remained unmatched. Variable domain in full (rest from reference TRBV19 and TRBJ2-7): DGGITQSPKYLFRKEGQNVTLSCEQNLNHDAMYWYRQDPGQGLRLIYYSQIVNDFQKGDIAEGYSVSREKKESFPLTVTSAQKNPTAFYLCASSTKLAGAYEQYFGPGTRLTVT.

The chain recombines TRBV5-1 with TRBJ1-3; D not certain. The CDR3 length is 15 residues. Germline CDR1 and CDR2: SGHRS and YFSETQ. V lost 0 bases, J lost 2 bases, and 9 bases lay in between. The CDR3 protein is CASSLDVGTGNTIYF. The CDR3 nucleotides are TGCGCCAGCAGCTTGGACGTGGGAACTGGAAACACCATATATTTT.

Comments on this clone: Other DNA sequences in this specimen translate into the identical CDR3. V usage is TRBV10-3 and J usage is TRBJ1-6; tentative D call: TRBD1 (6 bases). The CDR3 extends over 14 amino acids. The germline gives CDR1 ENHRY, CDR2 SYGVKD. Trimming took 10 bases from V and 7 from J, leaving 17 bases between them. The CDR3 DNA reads TGTGCCACCGGGGCGGACAGTCTAAATTCACCCCTCCACTTT. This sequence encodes CATGADSLNSPLHF.

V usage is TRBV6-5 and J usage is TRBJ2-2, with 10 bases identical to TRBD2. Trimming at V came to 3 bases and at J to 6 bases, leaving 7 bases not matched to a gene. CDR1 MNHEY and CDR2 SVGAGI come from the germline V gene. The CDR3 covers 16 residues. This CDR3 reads CASSYAGTSVAGELFF. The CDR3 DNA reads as TGTGCCAGCAGTTATGCCGGGACTAGCGTGGCCGGGGAGCTGTTTTTT.

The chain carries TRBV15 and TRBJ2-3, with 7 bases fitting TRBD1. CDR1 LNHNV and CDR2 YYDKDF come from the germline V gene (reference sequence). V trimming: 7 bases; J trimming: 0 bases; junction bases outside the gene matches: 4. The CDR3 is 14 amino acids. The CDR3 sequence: CATTPGQSTDTQYF. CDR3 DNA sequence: TGTGCCACCACACCGGGACAGAGCACAGATACGCAGTATTTT.

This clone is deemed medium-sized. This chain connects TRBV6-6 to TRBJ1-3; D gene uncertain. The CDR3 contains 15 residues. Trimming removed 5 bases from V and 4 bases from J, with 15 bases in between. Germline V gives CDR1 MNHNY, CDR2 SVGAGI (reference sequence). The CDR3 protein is CASSPPPVVGNTIYF. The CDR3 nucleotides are TGTGCCAGCAGTCCGCCCCCCGTCGTAGGAAACACCATATATTTT.

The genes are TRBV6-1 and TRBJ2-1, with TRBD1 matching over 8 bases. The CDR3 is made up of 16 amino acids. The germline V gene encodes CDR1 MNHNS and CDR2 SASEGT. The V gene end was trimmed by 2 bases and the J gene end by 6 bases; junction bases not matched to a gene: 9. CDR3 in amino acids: CASSEWRGQGVNEQFF. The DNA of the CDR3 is TGTGCCAGCAGTGAATGGCGTGGACAGGGTGTCAATGAGCAGTTCTTC.

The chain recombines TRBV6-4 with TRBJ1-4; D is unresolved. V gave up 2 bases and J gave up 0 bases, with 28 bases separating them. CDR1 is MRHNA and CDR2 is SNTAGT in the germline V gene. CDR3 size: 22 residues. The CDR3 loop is CASSDPRHPGEHNLATNEKLFF. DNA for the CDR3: TGTGCCAGCAGTGACCCTAGACACCCAGGAGAACATAACTTAGCAACTAATGAAAAACTGTTTTTT.

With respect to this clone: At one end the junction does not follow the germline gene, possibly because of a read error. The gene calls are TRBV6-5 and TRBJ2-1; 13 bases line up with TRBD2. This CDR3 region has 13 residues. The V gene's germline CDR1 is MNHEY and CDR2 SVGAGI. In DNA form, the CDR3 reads TGTGCCGGCAGTCGGACTAGCGGGGGTGAGCAGTTCTTC. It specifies CAGSRTSGGEQFF.

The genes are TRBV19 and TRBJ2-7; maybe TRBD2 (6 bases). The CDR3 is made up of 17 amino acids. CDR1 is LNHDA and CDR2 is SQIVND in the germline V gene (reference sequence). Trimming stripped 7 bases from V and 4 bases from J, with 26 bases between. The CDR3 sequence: CASTPLGGRFSPYEQYF. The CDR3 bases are TGTGCCAGTACCCCTTTGGGGGGACGATTCTCTCCGTACGAGCAGTACTTC.

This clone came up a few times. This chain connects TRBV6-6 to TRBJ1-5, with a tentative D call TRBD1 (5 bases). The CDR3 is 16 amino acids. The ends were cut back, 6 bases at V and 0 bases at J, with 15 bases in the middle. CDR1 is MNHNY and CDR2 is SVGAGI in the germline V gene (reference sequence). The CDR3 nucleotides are TGTGCCAGCAGCCTAAGACAGACCCATAGCAATCAGCCCCAGCATTTT. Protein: CASSLRQTHSNQPQHF.